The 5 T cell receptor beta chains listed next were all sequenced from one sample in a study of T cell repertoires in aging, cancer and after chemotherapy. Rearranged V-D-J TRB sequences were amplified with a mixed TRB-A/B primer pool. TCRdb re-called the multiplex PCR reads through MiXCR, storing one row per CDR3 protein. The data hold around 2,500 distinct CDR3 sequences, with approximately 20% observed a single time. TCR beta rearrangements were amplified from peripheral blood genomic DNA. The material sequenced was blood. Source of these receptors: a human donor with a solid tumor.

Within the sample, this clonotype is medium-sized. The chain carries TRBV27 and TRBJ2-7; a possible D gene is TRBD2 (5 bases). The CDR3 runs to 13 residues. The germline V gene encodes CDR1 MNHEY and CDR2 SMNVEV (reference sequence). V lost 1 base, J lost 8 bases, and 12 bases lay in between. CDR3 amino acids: CASSLFSAGQQYF. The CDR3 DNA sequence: TGTGCCAGCAGTTTATTCTCTGCGGGCCAGCAGTACTTC.

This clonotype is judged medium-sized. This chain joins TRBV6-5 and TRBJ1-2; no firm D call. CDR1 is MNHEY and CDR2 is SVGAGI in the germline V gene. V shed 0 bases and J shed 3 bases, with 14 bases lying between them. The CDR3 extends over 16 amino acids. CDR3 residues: CASSYSTNTRDYGYTF. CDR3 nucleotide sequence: TGTGCCAGCAGTTACTCGACAAACACCCGAGACTATGGCTACACCTTC.

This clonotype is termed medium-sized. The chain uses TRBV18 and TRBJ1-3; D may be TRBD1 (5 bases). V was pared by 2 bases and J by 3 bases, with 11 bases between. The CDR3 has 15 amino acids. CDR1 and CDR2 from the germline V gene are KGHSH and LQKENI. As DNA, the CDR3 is TGTGCCAGCTCACCAACAGGCGCGCGTGGAAACACCATATATTTT. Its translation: CASSPTGARGNTIYF. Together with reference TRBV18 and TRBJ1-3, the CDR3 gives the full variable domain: NAGVMQNPRHLVRRRGQEARLRCSPMKGHSHVYWYRQLPEEGLKFMVYLQKENIIDESGMPKERFSAEFPKEGPSILRIQQVVRGDSAAYFCASSPTGARGNTIYFGEGSWLTVV.

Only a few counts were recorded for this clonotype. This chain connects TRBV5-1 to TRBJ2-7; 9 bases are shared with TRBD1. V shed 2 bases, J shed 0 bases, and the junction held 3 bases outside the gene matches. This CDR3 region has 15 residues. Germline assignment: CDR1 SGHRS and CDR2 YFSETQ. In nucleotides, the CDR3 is TGCGCCAGCAGCTTTACAGGGGGCGCCTCCTACGAGCAGTACTTC. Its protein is CASSFTGGASYEQYF.

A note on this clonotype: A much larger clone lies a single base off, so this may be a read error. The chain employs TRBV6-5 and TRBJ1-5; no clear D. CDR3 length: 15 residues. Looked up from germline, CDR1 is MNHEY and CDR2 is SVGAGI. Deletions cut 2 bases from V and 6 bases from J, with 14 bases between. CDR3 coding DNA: TGTGCCAGCAGTTACGGACGCTCTGATGGTCAGCCCCAGCATTTT. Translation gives CASSYGRSDGQPQHF.